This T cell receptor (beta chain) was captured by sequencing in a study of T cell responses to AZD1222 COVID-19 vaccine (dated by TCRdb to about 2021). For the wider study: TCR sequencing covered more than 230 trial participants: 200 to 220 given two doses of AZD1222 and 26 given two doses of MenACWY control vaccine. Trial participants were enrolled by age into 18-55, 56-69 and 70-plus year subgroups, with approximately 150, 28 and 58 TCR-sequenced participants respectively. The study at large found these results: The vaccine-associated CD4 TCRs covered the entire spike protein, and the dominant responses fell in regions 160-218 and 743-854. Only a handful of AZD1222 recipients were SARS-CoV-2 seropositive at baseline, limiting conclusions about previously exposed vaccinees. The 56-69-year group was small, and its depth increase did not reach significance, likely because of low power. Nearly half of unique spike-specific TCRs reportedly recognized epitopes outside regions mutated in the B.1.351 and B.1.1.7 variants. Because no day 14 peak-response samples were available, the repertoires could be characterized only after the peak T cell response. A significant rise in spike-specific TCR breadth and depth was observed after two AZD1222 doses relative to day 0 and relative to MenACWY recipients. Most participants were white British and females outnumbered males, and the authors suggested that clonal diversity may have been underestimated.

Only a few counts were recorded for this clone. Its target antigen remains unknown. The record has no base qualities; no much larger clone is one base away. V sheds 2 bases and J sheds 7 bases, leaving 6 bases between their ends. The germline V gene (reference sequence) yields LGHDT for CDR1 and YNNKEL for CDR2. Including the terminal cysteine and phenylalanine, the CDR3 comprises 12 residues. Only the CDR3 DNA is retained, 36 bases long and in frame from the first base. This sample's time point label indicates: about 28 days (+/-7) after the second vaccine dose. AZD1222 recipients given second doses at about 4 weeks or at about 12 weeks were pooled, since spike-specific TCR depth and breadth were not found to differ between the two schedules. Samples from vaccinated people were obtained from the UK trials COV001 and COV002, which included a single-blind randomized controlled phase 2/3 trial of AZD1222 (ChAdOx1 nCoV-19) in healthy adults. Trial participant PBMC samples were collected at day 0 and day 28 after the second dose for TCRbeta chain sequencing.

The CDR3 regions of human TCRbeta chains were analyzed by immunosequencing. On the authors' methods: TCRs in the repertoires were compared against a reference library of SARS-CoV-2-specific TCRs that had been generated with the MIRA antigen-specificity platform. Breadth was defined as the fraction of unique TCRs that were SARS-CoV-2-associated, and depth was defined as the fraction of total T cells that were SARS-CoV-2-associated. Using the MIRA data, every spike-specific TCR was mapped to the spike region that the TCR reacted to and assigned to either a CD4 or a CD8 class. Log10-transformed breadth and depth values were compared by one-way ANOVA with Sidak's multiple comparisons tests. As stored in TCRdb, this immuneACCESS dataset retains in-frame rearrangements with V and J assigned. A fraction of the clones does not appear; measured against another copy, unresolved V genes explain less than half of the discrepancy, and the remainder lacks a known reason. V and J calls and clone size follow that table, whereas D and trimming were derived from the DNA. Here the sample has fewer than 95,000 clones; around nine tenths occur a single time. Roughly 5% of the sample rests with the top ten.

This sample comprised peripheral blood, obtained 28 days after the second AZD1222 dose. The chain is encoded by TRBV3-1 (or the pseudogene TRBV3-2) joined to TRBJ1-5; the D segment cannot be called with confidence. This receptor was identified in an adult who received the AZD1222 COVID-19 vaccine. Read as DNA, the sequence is TGTGCCAGCAGCCAAACGGGGCAGCCCCAGCATTTT. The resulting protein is CASSQTGQPQHF.